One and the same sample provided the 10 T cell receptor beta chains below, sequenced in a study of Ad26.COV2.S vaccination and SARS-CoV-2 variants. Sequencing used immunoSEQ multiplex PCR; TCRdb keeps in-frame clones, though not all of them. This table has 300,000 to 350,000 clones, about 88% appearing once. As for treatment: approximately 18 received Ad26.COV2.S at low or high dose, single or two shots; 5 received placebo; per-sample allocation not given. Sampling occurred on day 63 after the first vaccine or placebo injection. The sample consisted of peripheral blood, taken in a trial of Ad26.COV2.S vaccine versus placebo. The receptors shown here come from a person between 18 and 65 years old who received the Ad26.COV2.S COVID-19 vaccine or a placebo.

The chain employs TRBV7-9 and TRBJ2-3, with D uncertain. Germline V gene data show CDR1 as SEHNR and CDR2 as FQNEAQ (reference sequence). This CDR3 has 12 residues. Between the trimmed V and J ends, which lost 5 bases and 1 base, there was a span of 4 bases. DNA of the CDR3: TGTGCCAGCAGCCCTCGCACAGATACGCAGTATTTT. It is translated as CASSPRTDTQYF.

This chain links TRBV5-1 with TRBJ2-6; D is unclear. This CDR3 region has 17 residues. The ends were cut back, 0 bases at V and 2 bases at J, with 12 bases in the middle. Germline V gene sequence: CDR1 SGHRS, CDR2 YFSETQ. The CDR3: CASSLGGSSPGANVLTF. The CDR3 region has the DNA TGCGCCAGCAGCTTGGGTGGCAGTTCGCCTGGGGCCAACGTCCTGACTTTC.

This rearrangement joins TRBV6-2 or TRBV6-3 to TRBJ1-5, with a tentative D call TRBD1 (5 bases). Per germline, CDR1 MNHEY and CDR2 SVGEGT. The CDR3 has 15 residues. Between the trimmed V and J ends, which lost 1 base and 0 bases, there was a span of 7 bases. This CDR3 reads CASSYWQGSNQPQHF. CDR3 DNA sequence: TGTGCCAGCAGTTACTGGCAGGGTAGCAATCAGCCCCAGCATTTT.

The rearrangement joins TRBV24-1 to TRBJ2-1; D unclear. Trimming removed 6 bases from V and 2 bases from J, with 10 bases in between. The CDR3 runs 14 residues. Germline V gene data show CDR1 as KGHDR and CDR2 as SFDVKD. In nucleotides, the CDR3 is TGTGCCACCAGTCTTGGCAGAGCCTACAATGAGCAGTTCTTC. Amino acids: CATSLGRAYNEQFF.

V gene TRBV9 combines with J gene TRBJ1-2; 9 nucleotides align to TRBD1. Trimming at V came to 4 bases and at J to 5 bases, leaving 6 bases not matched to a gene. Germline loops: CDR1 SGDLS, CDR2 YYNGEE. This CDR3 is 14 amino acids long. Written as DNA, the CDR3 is TGTGCCAGCAGCCCTCAGGGGACAGGGTATGGCTACACCTTC. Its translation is CASSPQGTGYGYTF.

In DNA form, the CDR3 reads TGTGCCAGCAGTTTTACCAGGGTGGGAAATGAGCAGTTCTTC. Protein: CASSFTRVGNEQFF. The V gene is TRBV27, the J gene TRBJ2-1, with a possible D match to TRBD1 (5 bases). The CDR3 contains 14 residues. V lost 3 bases and J lost 7, with 13 bases in between. The germline gives CDR1 MNHEY, CDR2 SMNVEV (reference sequence).

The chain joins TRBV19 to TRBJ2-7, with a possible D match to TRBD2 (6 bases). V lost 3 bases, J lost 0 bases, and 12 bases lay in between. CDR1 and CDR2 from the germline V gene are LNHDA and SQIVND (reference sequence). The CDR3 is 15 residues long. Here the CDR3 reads CASSIGGRGSYEQYF. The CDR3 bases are TGTGCCAGTAGTATCGGGGGAAGGGGCTCCTACGAGCAGTACTTC.

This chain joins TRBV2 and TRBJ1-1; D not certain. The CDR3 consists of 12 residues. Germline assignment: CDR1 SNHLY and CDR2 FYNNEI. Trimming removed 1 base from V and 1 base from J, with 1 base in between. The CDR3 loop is CASSEGNTEAFF. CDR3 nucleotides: TGTGCCAGCAGTGAAGGGAACACTGAAGCTTTCTTT.

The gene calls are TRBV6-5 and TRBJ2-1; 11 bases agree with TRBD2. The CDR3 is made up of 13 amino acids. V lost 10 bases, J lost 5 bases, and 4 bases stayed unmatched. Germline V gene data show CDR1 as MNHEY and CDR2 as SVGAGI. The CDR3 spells CATKGLADNEQFF. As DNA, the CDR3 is TGTGCCACCAAGGGACTAGCGGACAATGAGCAGTTCTTC.

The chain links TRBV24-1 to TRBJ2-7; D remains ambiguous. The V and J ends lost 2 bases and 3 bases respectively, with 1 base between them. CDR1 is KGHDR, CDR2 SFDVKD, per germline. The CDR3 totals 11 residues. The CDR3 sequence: CATSDYYEQYF. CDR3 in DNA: TGTGCCACCAGTGATTACTACGAGCAGTACTTC.